This TCR beta chain was identified during a study of shared clonotypes between healthy human individuals. Donors were Caucasian adults residing in Nashville, Tennessee, USA. V dropped 5 bases and J dropped 2 bases, with 6 bases sitting between them. Germline values: CDR1 SGHDN, CDR2 FVKESK. The CDR3 sequence is 12 residues long. Repertoires were generated with immunoSEQ multiplex PCR, while TCRdb's copy carries only in-frame clones and drops some. The table lists over 850,000 clones, 70% to 80% of them singletons, with about 0.52% in the top ten. The sequence derives from a man aged 18 to 30 in good health. Some clones in this sample may be carry-over from other donors' samples. The chain joins TRBV14 to TRBJ2-5; D unresolved. The sequencing input was memory CD4+ T cells from PBMCs. Stated subset: CD45RA-negative fraction. The CDR3 loop reads CASSSTQETQYF. The CDR3 DNA sequence: TGTGCCAGCAGCTCTACTCAAGAGACCCAGTACTTC.